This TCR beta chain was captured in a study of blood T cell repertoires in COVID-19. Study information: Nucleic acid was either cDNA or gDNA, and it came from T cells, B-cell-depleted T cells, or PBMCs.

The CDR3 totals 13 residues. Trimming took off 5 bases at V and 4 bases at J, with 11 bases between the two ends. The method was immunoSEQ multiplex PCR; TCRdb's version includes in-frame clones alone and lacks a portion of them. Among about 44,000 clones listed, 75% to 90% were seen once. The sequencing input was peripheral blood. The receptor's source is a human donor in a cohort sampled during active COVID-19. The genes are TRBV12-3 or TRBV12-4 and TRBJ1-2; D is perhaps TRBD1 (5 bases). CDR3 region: CASSPRTIYGYTF. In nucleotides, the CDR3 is TGTGCCAGCAGTCCCCGGACAATCTATGGCTACACCTTC.